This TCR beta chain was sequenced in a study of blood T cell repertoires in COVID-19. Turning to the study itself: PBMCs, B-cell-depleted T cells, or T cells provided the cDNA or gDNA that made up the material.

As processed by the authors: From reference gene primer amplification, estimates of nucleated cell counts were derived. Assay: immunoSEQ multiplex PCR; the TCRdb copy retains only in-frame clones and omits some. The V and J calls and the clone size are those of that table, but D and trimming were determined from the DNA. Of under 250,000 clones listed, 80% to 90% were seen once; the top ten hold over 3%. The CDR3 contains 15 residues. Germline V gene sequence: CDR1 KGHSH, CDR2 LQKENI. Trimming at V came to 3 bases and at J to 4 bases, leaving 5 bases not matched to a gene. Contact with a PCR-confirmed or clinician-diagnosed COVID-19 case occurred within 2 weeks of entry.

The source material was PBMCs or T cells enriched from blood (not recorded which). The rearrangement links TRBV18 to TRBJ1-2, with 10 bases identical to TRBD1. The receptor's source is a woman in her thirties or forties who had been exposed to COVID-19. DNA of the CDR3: TGTGCCAGCTCACCCGGGACAGGGGATCCCTATGGCTACACCTTC. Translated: CASSPGTGDPYGYTF.